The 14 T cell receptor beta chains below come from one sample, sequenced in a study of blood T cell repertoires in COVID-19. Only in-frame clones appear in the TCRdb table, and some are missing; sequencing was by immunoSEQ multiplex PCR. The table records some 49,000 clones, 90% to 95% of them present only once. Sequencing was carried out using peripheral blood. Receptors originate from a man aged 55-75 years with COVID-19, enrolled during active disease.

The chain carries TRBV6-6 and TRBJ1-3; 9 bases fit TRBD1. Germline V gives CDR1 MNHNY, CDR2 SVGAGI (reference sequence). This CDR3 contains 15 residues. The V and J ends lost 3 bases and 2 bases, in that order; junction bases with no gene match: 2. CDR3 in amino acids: CASSYDRGTGNTIYF. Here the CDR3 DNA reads TGTGCCAGCAGTTATGACAGGGGGACTGGAAACACCATATATTTT.

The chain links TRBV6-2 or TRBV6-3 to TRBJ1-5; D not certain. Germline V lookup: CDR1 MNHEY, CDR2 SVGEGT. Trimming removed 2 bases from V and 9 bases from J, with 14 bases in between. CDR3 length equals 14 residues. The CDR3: CASSYLGGPGPQHF. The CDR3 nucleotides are TGTGCCAGCAGTTACCTTGGCGGCCCTGGGCCCCAGCATTTT.

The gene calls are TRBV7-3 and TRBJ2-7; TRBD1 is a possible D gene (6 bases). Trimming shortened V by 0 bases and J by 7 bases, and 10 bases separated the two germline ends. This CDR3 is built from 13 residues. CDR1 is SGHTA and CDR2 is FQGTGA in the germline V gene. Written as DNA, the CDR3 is TGTGCCAGCAGCTTAACGGACAGAGGGGAGCAGTACTTC. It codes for CASSLTDRGEQYF.

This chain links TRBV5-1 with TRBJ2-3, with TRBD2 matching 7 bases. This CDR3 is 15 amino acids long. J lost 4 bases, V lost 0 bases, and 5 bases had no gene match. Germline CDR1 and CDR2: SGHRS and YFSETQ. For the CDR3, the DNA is TGCGCCAGCAGCTTGGGGCAGGGAGGGGCAGATACGCAGTATTTT. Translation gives CASSLGQGGADTQYF. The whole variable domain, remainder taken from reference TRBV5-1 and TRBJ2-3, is KAGVTQTPRYLIKTRGQQVTLSCSPISGHRSVSWYQQTPGQGLQFLFEYFSETQRNKGNFPGRFSGRQFSNSRSEMNVSTLELGDSALYLCASSLGQGGADTQYFGPGTRLTVL.

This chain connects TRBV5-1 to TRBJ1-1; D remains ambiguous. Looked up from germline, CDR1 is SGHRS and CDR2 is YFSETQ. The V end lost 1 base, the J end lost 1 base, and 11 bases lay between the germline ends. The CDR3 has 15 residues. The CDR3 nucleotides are TGCGCCAGCAGCTTGCCTGGCGGAGAGAACACTGAAGCTTTCTTT. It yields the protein CASSLPGGENTEAFF.

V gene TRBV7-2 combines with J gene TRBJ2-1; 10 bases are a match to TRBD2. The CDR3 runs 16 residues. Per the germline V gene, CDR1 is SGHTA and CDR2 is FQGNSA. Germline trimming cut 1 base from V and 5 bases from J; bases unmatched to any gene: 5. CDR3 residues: CASSLGPAGGNNEQFF. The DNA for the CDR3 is TGTGCCAGCAGCTTAGGGCCAGCGGGGGGGAACAATGAGCAGTTCTTC.

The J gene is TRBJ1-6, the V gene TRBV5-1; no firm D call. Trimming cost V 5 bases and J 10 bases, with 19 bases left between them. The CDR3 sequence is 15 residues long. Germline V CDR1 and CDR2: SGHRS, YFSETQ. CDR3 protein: CASSYTSGAASPLHF. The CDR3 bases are TGCGCCAGCAGTTACACCTCTGGAGCCGCATCACCCCTCCACTTT.

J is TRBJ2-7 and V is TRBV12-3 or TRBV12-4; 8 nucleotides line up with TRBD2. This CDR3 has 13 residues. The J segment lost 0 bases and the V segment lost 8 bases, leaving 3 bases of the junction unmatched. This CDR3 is CASFLAGSYEQYF. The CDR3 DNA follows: TGTGCCAGCTTCCTAGCGGGCTCCTACGAGCAGTACTTC.

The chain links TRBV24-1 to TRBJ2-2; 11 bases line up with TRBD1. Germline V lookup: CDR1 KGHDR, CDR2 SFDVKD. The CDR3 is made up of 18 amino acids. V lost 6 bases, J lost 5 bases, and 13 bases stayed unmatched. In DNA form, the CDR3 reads TGTGCCACCAGTACAACCTCGGGACAGGGGGTCGGGACCGGGGAGCTGTTTTTT. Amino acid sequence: CATSTTSGQGVGTGELFF.

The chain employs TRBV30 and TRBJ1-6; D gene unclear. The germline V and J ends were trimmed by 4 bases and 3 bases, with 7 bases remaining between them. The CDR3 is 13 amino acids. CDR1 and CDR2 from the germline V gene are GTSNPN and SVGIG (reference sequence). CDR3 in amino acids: CAWNRNYNSPLHF. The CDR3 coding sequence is TGTGCCTGGAATAGAAACTATAATTCACCCCTCCACTTT.

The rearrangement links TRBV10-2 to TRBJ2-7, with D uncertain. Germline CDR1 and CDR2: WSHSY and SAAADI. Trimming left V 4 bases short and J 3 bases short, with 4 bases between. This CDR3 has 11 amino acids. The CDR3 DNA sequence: TGCGCCAGCAGTGCCCACTACGAGCAGTACTTC. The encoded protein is CASSAHYEQYF.

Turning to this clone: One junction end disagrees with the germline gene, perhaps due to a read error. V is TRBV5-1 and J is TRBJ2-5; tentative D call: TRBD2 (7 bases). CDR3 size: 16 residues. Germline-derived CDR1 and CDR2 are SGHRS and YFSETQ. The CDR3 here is CASSSWATGGAAKLNF. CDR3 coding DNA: TGCGCCAGCAGCTCATGGGCAACGGGGGGCGCAGCGAAATTGAACTTC.

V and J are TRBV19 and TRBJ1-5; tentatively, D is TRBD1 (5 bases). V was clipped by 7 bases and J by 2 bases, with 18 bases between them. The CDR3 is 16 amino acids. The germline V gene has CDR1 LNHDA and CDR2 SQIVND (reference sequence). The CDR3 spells CASTSGGGWGNQPQHF. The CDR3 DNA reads TGTGCCAGTACCTCTGGGGGGGGATGGGGCAATCAGCCCCAGCATTTT.

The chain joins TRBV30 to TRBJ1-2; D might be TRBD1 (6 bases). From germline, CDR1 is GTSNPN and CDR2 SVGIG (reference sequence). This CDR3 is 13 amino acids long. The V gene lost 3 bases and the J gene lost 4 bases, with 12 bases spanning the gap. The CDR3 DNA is TGTGCCTGGAGAACAGGGTCTACCTATGGCTACACCTTC. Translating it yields CAWRTGSTYGYTF.